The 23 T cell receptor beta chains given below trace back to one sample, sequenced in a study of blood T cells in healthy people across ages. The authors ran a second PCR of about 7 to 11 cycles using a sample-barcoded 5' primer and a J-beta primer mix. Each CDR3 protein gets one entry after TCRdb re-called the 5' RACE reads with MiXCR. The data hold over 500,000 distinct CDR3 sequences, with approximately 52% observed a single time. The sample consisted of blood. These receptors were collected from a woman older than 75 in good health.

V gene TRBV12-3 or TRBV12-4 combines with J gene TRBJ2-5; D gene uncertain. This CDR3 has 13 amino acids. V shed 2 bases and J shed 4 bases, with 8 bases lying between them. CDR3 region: CASSLWGTETQYF. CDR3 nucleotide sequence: TGTGCCAGCAGTTTATGGGGTACAGAGACCCAGTACTTC.

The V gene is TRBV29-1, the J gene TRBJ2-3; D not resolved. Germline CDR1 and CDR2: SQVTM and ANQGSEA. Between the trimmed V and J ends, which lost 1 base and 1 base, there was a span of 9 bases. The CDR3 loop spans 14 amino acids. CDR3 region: CSVEAPWRTDTQYF. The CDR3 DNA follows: TGCAGCGTTGAAGCTCCCTGGCGCACAGATACGCAGTATTTT.

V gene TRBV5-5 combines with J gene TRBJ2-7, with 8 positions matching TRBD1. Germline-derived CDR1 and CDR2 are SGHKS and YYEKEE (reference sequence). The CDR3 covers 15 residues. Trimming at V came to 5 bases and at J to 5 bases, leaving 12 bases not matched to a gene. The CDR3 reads CASRPTGTGNDEQYF. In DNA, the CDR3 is TGTGCCAGCAGGCCAACTGGGACAGGTAACGACGAGCAGTACTTC. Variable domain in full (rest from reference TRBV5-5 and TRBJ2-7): DAGVTQSPTHLIKTRGQQVTLRCSPISGHKSVSWYQQVLGQGPQFIFQYYEKEERGRGNFPDRFSARQFPNYSSELNVNALLLGDSALYLCASRPTGTGNDEQYFGPGTRLTVT.

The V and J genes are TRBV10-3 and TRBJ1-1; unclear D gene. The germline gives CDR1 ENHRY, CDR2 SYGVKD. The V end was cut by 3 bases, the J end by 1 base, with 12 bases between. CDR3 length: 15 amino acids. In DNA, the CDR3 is TGTGCCATCAGTGATAAAGGGCCGTCGAACACTGAAGCTTTCTTT. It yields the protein CAISDKGPSNTEAFF.

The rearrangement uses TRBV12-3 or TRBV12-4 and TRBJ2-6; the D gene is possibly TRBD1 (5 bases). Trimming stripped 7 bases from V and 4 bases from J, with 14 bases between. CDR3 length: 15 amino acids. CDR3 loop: CASIGVWAGANVLTF. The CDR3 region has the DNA TGTGCCAGCATAGGGGTTTGGGCCGGGGCCAACGTCCTGACTTTC.

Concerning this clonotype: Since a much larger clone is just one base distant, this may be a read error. The CDR3 protein is CAISSVAVGTGNTIYF. Written as DNA, the CDR3 is TGCGCCATCAGCTCAGTCGCCGTGGGCACTGGAAACACCATATATTTT. The rearrangement uses TRBV5-1 and TRBJ1-3; unclear D gene. Per the germline V gene, CDR1 is SGHRS and CDR2 is YFSETQ. The CDR3 contains 16 residues.

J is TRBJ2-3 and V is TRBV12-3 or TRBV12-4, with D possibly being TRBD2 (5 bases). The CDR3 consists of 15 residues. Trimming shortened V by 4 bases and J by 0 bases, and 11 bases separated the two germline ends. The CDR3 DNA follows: TGTGCCAGCAGTTCTTCCGGGGAGAGCACAGATACGCAGTATTTT. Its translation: CASSSSGESTDTQYF.

CDR3 sequence: CAISESTLQYF. The CDR3 DNA follows: TGTGCCATCAGTGAGTCCACTCTGCAGTACTTC. The chain links TRBV10-3 to TRBJ2-5; D is unresolved. Trimming shortened V by 0 bases and J by 11 bases, and 7 bases separated the two germline ends. The germline V gene has CDR1 ENHRY and CDR2 SYGVKD. The CDR3 loop spans 11 amino acids.

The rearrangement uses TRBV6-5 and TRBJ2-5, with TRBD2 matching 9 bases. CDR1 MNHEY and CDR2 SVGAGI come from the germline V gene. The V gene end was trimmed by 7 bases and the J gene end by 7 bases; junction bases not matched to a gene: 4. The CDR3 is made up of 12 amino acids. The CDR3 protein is CASMTSGGTQYF. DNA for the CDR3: TGTGCCAGCATGACTAGCGGCGGGACCCAGTACTTC.

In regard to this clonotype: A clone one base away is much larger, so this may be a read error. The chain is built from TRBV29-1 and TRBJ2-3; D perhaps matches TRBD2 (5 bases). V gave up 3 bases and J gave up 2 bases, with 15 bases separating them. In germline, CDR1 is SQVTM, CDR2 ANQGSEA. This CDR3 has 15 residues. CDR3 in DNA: TGCAGCGTTGACGAAGCGGAAGGGCCCACAGATACGCAGTATTTT. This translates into CSVDEAEGPTDTQYF.

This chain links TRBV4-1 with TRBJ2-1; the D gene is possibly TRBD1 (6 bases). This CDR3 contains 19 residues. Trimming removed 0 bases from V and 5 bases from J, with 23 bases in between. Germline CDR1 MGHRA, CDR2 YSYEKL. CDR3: CASSQDDRTGTSKNNEQFF. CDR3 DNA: TGCGCCAGCAGCCAAGATGATCGAACCGGGACATCTAAGAACAATGAGCAGTTCTTC.

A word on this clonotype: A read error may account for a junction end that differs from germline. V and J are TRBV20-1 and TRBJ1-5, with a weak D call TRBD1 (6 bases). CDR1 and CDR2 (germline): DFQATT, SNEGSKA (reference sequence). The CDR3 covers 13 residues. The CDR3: CSAGDRSNQPQHF. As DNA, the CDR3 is TGCAGTGCTGGAGACAGGTCCAATCAGCCCCAGCATTTT.

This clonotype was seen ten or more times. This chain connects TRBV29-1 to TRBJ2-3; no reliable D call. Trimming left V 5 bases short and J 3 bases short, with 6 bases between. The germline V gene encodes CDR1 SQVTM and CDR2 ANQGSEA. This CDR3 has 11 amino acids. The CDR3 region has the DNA TGCAGCGTTTCCTTTACAGATACGCAGTATTTT. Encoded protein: CSVSFTDTQYF.

This CDR3 is CSVSVGGTYEQYF. The CDR3 bases are TGCAGCGTTAGTGTTGGGGGGACCTACGAGCAGTACTTC. The chain recombines TRBV29-1 with TRBJ2-5; D perhaps matches TRBD2 (6 bases). Gene TRBJ2-7 matches the end of the DNA better, so the J call may be wrong. Germline loops: CDR1 SQVTM, CDR2 ANQGSEA. The CDR3 covers 13 residues.

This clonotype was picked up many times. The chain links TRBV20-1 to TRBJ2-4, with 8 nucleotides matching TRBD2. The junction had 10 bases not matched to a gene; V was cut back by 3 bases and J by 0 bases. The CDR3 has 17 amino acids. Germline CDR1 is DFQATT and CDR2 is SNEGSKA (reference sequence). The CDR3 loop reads CSASAGGPHVAKNIQYF. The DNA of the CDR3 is TGCAGTGCTAGTGCGGGAGGCCCCCACGTAGCCAAAAACATTCAGTACTTC.

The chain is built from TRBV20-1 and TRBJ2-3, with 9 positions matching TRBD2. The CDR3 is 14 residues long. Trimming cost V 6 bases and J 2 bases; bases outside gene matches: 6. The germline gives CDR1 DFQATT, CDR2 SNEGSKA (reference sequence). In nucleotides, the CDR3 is TGCAGTGCATGGACTAGCGCCACCACAGATACGCAGTATTTT. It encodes CSAWTSATTDTQYF.

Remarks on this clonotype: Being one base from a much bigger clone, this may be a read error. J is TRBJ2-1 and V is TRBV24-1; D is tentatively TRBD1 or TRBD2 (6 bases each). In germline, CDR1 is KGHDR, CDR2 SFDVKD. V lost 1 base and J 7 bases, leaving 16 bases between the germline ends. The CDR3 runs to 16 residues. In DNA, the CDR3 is TGTGCCACCAGTGATTTTGGGGGGCTTTCCCGGAATGAGCAGTTCTTC. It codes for CATSDFGGLSRNEQFF.

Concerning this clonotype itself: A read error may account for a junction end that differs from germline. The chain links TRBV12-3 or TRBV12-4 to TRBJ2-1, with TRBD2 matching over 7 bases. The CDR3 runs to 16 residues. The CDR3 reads CASSLGLLSPYSEQFF. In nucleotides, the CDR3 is TGTGCCAGCAGTCTGGGACTACTGAGCCCCTACAGTGAGCAGTTCTTC.

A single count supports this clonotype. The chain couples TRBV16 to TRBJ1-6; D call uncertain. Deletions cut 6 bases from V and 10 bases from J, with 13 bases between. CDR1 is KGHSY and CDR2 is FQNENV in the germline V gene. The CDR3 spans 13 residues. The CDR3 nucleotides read TGTGCCAGCAGTCGCGGCAGGAACTCACCCCTCCACTTT. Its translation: CASSRGRNSPLHF.

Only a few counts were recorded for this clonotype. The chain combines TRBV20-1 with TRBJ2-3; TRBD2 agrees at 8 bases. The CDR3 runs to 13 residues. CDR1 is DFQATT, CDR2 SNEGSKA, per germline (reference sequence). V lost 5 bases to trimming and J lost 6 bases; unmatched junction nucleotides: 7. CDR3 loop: CSAAARGGDTQYF. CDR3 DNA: TGCAGTGCTGCTGCCCGGGGGGGGGATACGCAGTATTTT.

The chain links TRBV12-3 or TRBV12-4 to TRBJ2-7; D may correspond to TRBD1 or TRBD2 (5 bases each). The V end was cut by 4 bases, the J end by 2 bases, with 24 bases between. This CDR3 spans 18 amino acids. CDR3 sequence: CASSSIQAWGSTTYEQYF. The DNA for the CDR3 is TGTGCCAGCAGTTCGATTCAAGCATGGGGGAGCACGACCTACGAGCAGTACTTC.

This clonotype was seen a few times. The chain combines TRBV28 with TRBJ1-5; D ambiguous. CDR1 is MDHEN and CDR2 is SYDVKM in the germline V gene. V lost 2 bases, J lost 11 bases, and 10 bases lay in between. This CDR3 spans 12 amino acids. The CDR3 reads CASSLATRSQHF. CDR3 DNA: TGTGCCAGCAGTTTAGCCACACGGTCCCAGCATTTT.

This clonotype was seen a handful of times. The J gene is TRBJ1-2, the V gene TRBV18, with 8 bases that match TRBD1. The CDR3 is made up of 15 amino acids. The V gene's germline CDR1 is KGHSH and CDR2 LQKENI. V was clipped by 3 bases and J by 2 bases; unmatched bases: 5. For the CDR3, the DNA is TGTGCCAGCTCACCCTCGGGACAGGAGAACTATGGCTACACCTTC. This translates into CASSPSGQENYGYTF. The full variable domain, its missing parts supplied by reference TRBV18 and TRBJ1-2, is NAGVMQNPRHLVRRRGQEARLRCSPMKGHSHVYWYRQLPEEGLKFMVYLQKENIIDESGMPKERFSAEFPKEGPSILRIQQVVRGDSAAYFCASSPSGQENYGYTFGSGTRLTVV.